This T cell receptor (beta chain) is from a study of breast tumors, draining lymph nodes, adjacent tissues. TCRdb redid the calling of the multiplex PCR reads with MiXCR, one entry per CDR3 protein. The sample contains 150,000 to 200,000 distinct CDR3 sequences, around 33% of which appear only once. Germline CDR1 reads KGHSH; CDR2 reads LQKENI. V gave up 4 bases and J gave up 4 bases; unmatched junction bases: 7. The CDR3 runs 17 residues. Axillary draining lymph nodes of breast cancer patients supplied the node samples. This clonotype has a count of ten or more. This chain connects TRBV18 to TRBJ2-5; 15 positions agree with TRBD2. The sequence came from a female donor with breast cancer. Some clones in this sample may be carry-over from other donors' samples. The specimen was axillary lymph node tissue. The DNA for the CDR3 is TGTGCCAGCTCACGGCCGGGACTAGCGGGAGGAAGAGAGACCCAGTACTTC. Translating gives CASSRPGLAGGRETQYF.